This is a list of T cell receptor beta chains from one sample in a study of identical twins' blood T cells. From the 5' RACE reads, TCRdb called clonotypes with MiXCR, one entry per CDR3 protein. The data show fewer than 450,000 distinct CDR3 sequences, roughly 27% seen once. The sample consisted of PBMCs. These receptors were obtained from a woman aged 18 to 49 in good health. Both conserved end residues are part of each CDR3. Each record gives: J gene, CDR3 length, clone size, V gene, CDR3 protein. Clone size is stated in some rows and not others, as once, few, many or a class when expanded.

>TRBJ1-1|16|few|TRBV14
CASSQDLGGWATEAFF
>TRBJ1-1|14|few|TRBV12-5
CASGLSLGNTEAFF
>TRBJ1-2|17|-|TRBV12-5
CASGLRGLAGPPYGYTF
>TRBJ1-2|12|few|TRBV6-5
CASKQGGYGYTF
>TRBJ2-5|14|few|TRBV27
CASRTWTPQETQYF
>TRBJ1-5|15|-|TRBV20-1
CSARTGSPKNQPQHF
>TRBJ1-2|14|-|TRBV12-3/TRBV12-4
CASSFRTGPYGYTF
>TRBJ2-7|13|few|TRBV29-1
CSVLPGQGYEQYF
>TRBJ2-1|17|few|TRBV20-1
CSAREFARGQGAYEQFF
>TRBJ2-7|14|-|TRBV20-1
CGARELAGAYEQYF
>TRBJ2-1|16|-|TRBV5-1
CASSIQGASTYNEQFF
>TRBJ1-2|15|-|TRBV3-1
CASSSYHQSWYGYTF
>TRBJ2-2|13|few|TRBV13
CASSPQGVGELFF
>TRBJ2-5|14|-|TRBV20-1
CSARDEAFEETQYF
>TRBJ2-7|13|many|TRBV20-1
CSASDRGLYEQYF
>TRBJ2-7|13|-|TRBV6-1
CASKDSHSYEQYF
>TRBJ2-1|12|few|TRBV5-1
CASSLPSYEQFF
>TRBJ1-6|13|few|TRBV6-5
CASSGILNSPLHF
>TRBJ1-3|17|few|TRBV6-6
CASSYGRRASSGNTIYF
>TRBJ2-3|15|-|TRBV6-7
CADNIGRLITDTQYF
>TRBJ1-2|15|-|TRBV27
CASSSRGLYVYGYTF
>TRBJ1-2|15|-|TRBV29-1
CGVESGRVFNYGYTF
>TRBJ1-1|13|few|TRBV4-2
CASSQRDDTEAFF
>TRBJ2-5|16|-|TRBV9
CASSIGLAGEWETQYF
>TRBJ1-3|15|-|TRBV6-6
CASLRTGGSGNTIYF
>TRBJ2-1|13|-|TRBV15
CATSRDAPYEQFF
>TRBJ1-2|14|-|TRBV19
CATLGVGFNYGYTF
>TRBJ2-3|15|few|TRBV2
CASSGNRGSTDTQYF
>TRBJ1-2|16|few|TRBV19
CASSARPGTGNYGYTF
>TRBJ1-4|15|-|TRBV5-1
CASSRAGFTNEKLFF
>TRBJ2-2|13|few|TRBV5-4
CASRRTGDGELFF
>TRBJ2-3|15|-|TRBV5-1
CASSLAFTSTDTQYF
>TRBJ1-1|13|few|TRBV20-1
CSAENRARRRAFF